This T cell receptor (beta chain) was obtained from a study of cytomegalovirus exposure and HLA in healthy donors. Study background: Within an early data release were roughly 90 million unique TCRs drawn from HLA-typed donors.

In nominal health when sampled, donors likely had unrecorded immune exposures nonetheless. PCR amplification relied on 60 Vbeta primers (plus 13 Jbeta primers). Only in-frame clones appear in the TCRdb table, and some are missing; sequencing was by immunoSEQ multiplex PCR. The table includes 150,000 to 180,000 clones, 79% detected once. The TCR originated in a man under 40 in good health and CMV-seropositive. Sequencing was carried out using PBMCs.

This chain's CDR3 is CASSYALGQGEETQYF. The DNA of the CDR3 is TGTGCCAGCAGTTACGCCTTGGGACAGGGGGAAGAGACCCAGTACTTC. The J gene is TRBJ2-5, the V gene TRBV6-6; 11 bases match TRBD1. V dropped 2 bases and J dropped 3; count of bases not matched to a gene: 5. The CDR3 has 16 residues. The germline gives CDR1 MNHNY, CDR2 SVGAGI (reference sequence).